These 9 T cell receptor beta chains share one sample of origin, sequenced in a study of shared clonotypes between healthy human individuals. The protocol was immunoSEQ multiplex PCR, while the TCRdb copy is restricted to in-frame clones and leaves out a portion. This table holds around 700,000 clones, about 74% found once. The specimen was memory CD4+ T cells sorted from blood. Subset indicated: CD45RA-negative fraction. The source is a woman aged 30 to 39 in good health.

This clone was counted once. This sequence joins TRBV18 and TRBJ2-7, with 10 bases identical to TRBD2. V lost 3 bases, J lost 6 bases, and 8 bases stayed unmatched. The CDR3 totals 15 residues. The V gene's germline CDR1 is KGHSH and CDR2 LQKENI. This CDR3 is CASSPSSGSNLEQYF. In nucleotides, the CDR3 is TGTGCCAGCTCACCTTCTAGCGGGAGTAACCTCGAGCAGTACTTC.

Of note for this clone: A read error may produce the germline difference seen at one junction end. J is TRBJ2-5 and V is TRBV7-2; 10 nucleotides agree with TRBD2. Looked up from germline, CDR1 is SGHTA and CDR2 is FQGNSA. The CDR3 has 15 amino acids. This chain's CDR3 is CASSLAGVGRETQYF. The CDR3 DNA reads TGTGCCAGCAGCCTAGCGGGAGTCGGGCGAGAGACCCAGTACTTC.

This sequence joins TRBV28 and TRBJ1-1; D is ambiguous. Germline lookup yields CDR1 MDHEN and CDR2 SYDVKM. V gave up 6 bases and J gave up 0 bases, with 14 bases separating them. The CDR3 contains 15 residues. The CDR3 region has the DNA TGTGCCAGCAGCCCAGAATACCCCATGAACACTGAAGCTTTCTTT. Residues: CASSPEYPMNTEAFF.

The rearrangement joins TRBV7-2 to TRBJ2-5, with 7 bases identical to TRBD2. The CDR3 extends over 15 amino acids. V lost 1 base and J lost 1; bases outside the gene matches: 3. From germline, CDR1 is SGHTA and CDR2 FQGNSA. The CDR3 DNA reads as TGTGCCAGCAGCTTAGGTTGGGGGGGCCAAGAGACCCAGTACTTC. This gives the protein CASSLGWGGQETQYF.

The genes are TRBV15 and TRBJ2-3; D might be TRBD2 (6 bases). Trimming took off 5 bases at V and 3 bases at J, with 12 bases between the two ends. Germline CDR1 is LNHNV and CDR2 is YYDKDF (reference sequence). The CDR3 has 14 residues. CDR3 nucleotide sequence: TGTGCCACCAGCCCGGAGCGGGTGACAGATACGCAGTATTTT. Translating gives CATSPERVTDTQYF.

CDR3 in amino acids: CASSPTGTSGRSEQFF. CDR3 bases: TGCGCCAGCAGCCCGACCGGGACTAGCGGGAGATCTGAGCAGTTCTTC. The rearrangement joins TRBV5-1 to TRBJ2-1, with 14 bases that match TRBD2. The germline V gene has CDR1 SGHRS and CDR2 YFSETQ. The trim removed 4 bases at V and 9 bases at J, leaving 9 bases unmatched. The CDR3 runs to 16 residues. Using reference TRBV5-1 and TRBJ2-1 for the parts outside the CDR3, the full variable domain is KAGVTQTPRYLIKTRGQQVTLSCSPISGHRSVSWYQQTPGQGLQFLFEYFSETQRNKGNFPGRFSGRQFSNSRSEMNVSTLELGDSALYLCASSPTGTSGRSEQFFGPGTRLTVL.

The chain couples TRBV19 to TRBJ1-2; perhaps TRBD1 as D (6 bases). From germline, CDR1 is LNHDA and CDR2 SQIVND (reference sequence). The CDR3 loop spans 15 amino acids. Between the trimmed V and J ends, which lost 5 bases and 8 bases, there was a span of 21 bases. The CDR3 coding sequence is TGTGCCAGTAGTCCGACTATTACAGGGAAAGGAGGCTACACCTTC. It translates to CASSPTITGKGGYTF.

The chain employs TRBV19 and TRBJ1-2, with 8 bases lining up with TRBD1. The CDR3 has 14 residues. Germline V gene data show CDR1 as LNHDA and CDR2 as SQIVND (reference sequence). V lost 1 base to trimming and J lost 4 bases; unmatched junction nucleotides: 2. The CDR3 nucleotides read TGTGCCAGTAGTATAGCCGGGACAGGCTATGGCTACACCTTC. It encodes CASSIAGTGYGYTF.

The chain links TRBV19 to TRBJ1-1; weak D call: TRBD1 (5 bases). The V gene lost 3 bases and the J gene lost 5 bases, with 13 bases spanning the gap. Germline V CDR1 and CDR2: LNHDA, SQIVND (reference sequence). CDR3 length equals 14 residues. This chain's CDR3 is CASSIAGIRTEAFF. CDR3 nucleotides: TGTGCCAGTAGTATTGCAGGGATAAGGACTGAAGCTTTCTTT.